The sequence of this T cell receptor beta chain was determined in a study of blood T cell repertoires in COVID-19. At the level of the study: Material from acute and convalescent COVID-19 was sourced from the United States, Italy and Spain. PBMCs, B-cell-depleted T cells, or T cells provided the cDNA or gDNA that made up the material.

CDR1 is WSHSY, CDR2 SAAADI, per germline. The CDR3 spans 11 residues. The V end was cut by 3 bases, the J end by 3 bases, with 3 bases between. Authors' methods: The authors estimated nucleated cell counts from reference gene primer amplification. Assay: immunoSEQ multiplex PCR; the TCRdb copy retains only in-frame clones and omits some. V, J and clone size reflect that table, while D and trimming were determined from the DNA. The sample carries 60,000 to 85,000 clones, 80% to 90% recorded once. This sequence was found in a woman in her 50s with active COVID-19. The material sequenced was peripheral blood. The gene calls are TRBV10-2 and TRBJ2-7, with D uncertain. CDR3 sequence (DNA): TGCGCCAGCAGTGATTACTACGAGCAGTACTTC. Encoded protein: CASSDYYEQYF.